This entry features one TCR beta chain sequence. Its antigen target is currently unknown. Per-base qualities were not stored, and no clone one base away is much larger. The roughly 39 donors, aged roughly 6 to 100 years, were systemically healthy Caucasian individuals from Russia. Ten milliliters of peripheral blood were drawn from each donor into EDTA-treated Vacutainer tubes. PBMCs were isolated by Ficoll-Paque density-gradient centrifugation, with at least 6.5 million obtained per sample. Trizol reagent was used to extract total RNA from PBMCs, with at least 5 micrograms per sample. Naive CD45RAhigh/CD27high T cell percentages were measured by flow cytometry on a PBMC aliquot from every donor. Receptor libraries were prepared by 5' RACE. TCRdb lists the instrument as Illumina HiSeq 2500. A second 7 to 11 cycle PCR used a sample-barcoded 5' primer and a J-beta primer mix. A unique molecular identifier was introduced onto each TCR beta cDNA molecule by a template-switch 5' adaptor carrying 12 random nucleotides. Each sample yielded at least 2.5 million CDR3-containing paired-end reads. First-strand cDNA synthesis was performed from all RNA using the Mint cDNA synthesis kit, with priming by a TRBC-specific oligonucleotide. After uracil-DNA glycosylase treatment, a first 18-cycle PCR used universal primers M1SS and BC2_uni_R on all cDNA. Processing in the source paper ran as follows. For normalization, 1 million high-quality reads, each with a distinct molecular identifier, were randomly selected from each sample. Instead of being binned into consensus sequences, reads with shared molecular identifiers were discarded. CDR3 identification, clonotype clustering and error correction used MiTCR with a Q25 quality threshold and the strictest error-elimination algorithm. A nonparametric unseen species model with Euler transformation was used to estimate a lower bound on total TCR beta diversity. TCRdb reprocessed the public reads (quality trimming at Q25 with fastp, clone calling with MiXCR) and kept in-frame beta chains. Identical CDR3 protein sequences are pooled into one entry, listed with their most common genes and DNA. These V and J calls derive from TCRdb rather than the authors' analysis. The sample table shows under 850,000 distinct CDR3 sequences, and 35% to 40% are seen once. The top ten hold approximately 12% of the sample.

The CDR1 and CDR2 encoded by the germline V gene are SGDLS and YYNGEE. V is cut by 4 bases and J by 3 bases, and the space between the germline ends is 14 bases. The CDR3 spans 15 residues, from the cysteine through the phenylalanine. Only the CDR3 region is kept as DNA, spanning 45 bases read in frame from base 1. The data derive from a study of blood T cells in healthy people across ages (dated by TCRdb to the mid-2010s). Background for the entire study: In model experiments, template switching captured roughly one uniquely barcoded TCR beta cDNA molecule for every two T cells. Using deep sequencing normalized with unique cDNA molecular identifiers, the study measured how TCR beta repertoire diversity changes with age. Donors were grouped into four age groups: young (average roughly 15 years), middle-aged (roughly 38), aged (over 55) and long-lived (roughly 80). Donors of different ages were randomly distributed across sequencing lanes to avoid experimental bias. Two additional independent replicas of 1 million unique cDNA reads from the same blood draw were analyzed for two donors (one aged 18 to 30 and one aged 80 or older). General findings and caveats noted by the study authors: Observed TCR beta diversity per million T cells fell roughly linearly with age, and a significant reduction was already apparent by age around 40. A strong correlation was found between observed TCR beta diversity and the percentage of naive T cells measured by flow cytometry. Estimates of total diversity from one million sequenced T cells were regarded as lower bounds and underestimates. Because profiling used bulk unsorted PBMCs, naive and antigen-experienced compartments could not be compared conclusively. Because donor CMV infection status was unknown, age-related changes in expanded clonotypes were potentially confounded. Compared with the aged group, the long-lived group had more naive CD4+ T cells, fewer expanded clones and increased TCR diversity, a pattern suggesting age selection.

The sequence is built from TRBV9 and TRBJ1-5; no D gene call is confident. This receptor was taken from a man younger than 30 in good health. Sequenced material: blood. The DNA sequence reads TGTGCCAGCAGCTCCTCGGGAGGGCCCAATCAGCCCCAGCATTTT. It codes for CASSSSGGPNQPQHF.